The next 23 T cell receptor beta chains were all read from a single sample in a study of TIL therapy for anti-PD-1-resistant metastatic lung cancer. Sequencing used immunoSEQ v3. TCRdb's table, derived via immunoSEQ multiplex PCR, lists solely in-frame clones and lacks some. The sample has 35,000 to 55,000 clones, around 80% seen once; the top ten hold about 14%. Time point here: pre-treatment sample, taken before nivolumab and TIL therapy. The sample consisted of blood, taken at baseline. These receptors came from a man aged 70 or older with non-small cell lung cancer.

The chain couples TRBV7-2 to TRBJ2-5; the D gene is possibly TRBD2 (6 bases). The germline gives CDR1 SGHTA, CDR2 FQGNSA. The V end was cut by 5 bases, the J end by 4 bases, with 14 bases between. This CDR3 has 14 amino acids. The CDR3 bases are TGTGCCAGCAGCAAATACGGGAGCTCAGAGACCCAGTACTTC. The encoded protein is CASSKYGSSETQYF.

This clone was recorded only once. This sample also contains other DNA sequences that code for the same CDR3. J is TRBJ1-2 and V is TRBV5-4, with 7 bases that match TRBD1. V was pared by 0 bases and J by 7 bases, with 12 bases of the junction left unmatched. In germline, CDR1 is SGHNT, CDR2 YYREEE (reference sequence). The CDR3 contains 16 residues. As DNA, the CDR3 is TGTGCCAGCAGCTTGGCTCGGGCAGGGGGTAGATTTGGCTACACCTTC. It translates to CASSLARAGGRFGYTF.

This clone was picked up a small number of times. The chain is built from TRBV6-5 and TRBJ2-7; D possibly matches TRBD1 or TRBD2 (5 bases each). Germline loops: CDR1 MNHEY, CDR2 SVGAGI. The CDR3 spans 13 residues. The V and J ends lost 0 bases and 6 bases respectively, with 9 bases between them. DNA for the CDR3: TGTGCCAGCAGTTACTCGTGGGGGACCGAGCAGTACTTC. This sequence encodes CASSYSWGTEQYF.

This chain connects TRBV6-5 to TRBJ1-5, with D tentatively TRBD1 (5 bases). Germline loops: CDR1 MNHEY, CDR2 SVGAGI. The CDR3 is 15 amino acids. V was trimmed by 0 bases and J by 3 bases, leaving 9 bases between them. The chain's CDR3 is CASSYSGRPNQPQHF. CDR3 sequence (DNA): TGTGCCAGCAGTTACTCGGGACGGCCCAATCAGCCCCAGCATTTT.

The V call is TRBV2, the J call TRBJ1-5; 7 positions match TRBD1. Germline V gene data show CDR1 as SNHLY and CDR2 as FYNNEI. This CDR3 has 15 residues. The ends lost 4 bases at V and 0 bases at J; junction bases unmatched: 3. This CDR3 is CASSAGQHSNQPQHF. The CDR3 bases are TGTGCCAGCAGTGCGGGACAGCATAGCAATCAGCCCCAGCATTTT.

J is TRBJ2-4 and V is TRBV15; 7 bases fit TRBD1. V was pared by 3 bases and J by 4 bases, with 6 bases of the junction left unmatched. This CDR3 comprises 15 residues. Germline assignment: CDR1 LNHNV and CDR2 YYDKDF (reference sequence). The chain's CDR3 is CATSRGGTEKNIQYF. CDR3 coding DNA: TGTGCCACCAGCAGGGGTGGGACAGAGAAAAACATTCAGTACTTC.

V and J are TRBV7-6 and TRBJ1-5, with TRBD1 matching 7 bases. Germline assignment: CDR1 SGHVS and CDR2 FNYEAQ. Unmatched junction bases numbered 7, after V lost 2 bases and J lost 3 bases. This CDR3 contains 16 residues. As DNA, the CDR3 is TGTGCCAGCAGCTTAAGGGACAGATACCTCAATCAGCCCCAGCATTTT. It translates to CASSLRDRYLNQPQHF. The variable domain in full, completed from reference TRBV7-6 and TRBJ1-5, reads GAGVSQSPRYKVTKRGQDVALRCDPISGHVSLYWYRQALGQGPEFLTYFNYEAQQDKSGLPNDRFSAERPEGSISTLTIQRTEQRDSAMYRCASSLRDRYLNQPQHFGDGTRLSIL.

This rearrangement joins TRBV6-1 to TRBJ2-5; maybe TRBD1 (6 bases). The CDR3 is 11 residues long. Trimming removed 10 bases from V and 5 bases from J, with 11 bases in between. The V gene's germline CDR1 is MNHNS and CDR2 SASEGT. The CDR3 loop is CATRGQETQYF. The CDR3, as DNA: TGTGCCACCAGGGGTCAGGAGACCCAGTACTTC.

This chain uses TRBV30 with TRBJ1-2; weak D call: TRBD1 (6 bases). Germline CDR1 reads GTSNPN; CDR2 reads SVGIG (reference sequence). The V and J ends lost 4 bases and 4 bases respectively, with 13 bases between them. CDR3 length: 13 amino acids. The CDR3 DNA sequence: TGTGCCTGGAAAGGACAGAAAACCTATGGCTACACCTTC. Its protein product is CAWKGQKTYGYTF.

The chain employs TRBV5-1 and TRBJ2-3; D possibly corresponds to TRBD1 (5 bases). This CDR3 contains 14 residues. V was shortened by 0 bases and J by 5 bases, with 10 bases between the two germline ends. CDR1 is SGHRS and CDR2 is YFSETQ in the germline V gene. The CDR3 nucleotides read TGCGCCAGCAGCTTGGGACAGAGCGAAGATACGCAGTATTTT. It codes for CASSLGQSEDTQYF.

V gene TRBV29-1 combines with J gene TRBJ2-1, with TRBD2 identical over 8 bases. The V segment lost 8 bases and the J segment 9 bases; nucleotides outside the gene matches: 12. The CDR3 length is 13 residues. Looked up from germline, CDR1 is SQVTM and CDR2 is ANQGSEA. CDR3 in amino acids: CSISGRGAVEQFF. Here the CDR3 DNA reads TGCAGCATTAGCGGGCGGGGGGCGGTTGAGCAGTTCTTC.

The chain couples TRBV11-3 to TRBJ1-1; no clear D gene. The CDR3 totals 13 residues. The V end lost 5 bases, the J end lost 4 bases, and 11 bases lay between the germline ends. In germline, CDR1 is SGHNT, CDR2 YENEEA. CDR3 DNA sequence: TGTGCCAGCAGCCGAGGGAAGGGCACTGAAGCTTTCTTT. Translating it yields CASSRGKGTEAFF.

The chain combines TRBV14 with TRBJ2-5; TRBD1 matches at 7 bases. V was pared by 1 base and J by 6 bases, with 5 bases of the junction left unmatched. This CDR3 has 14 amino acids. CDR1 SGHDN and CDR2 FVKESK come from the germline V gene. CDR3 residues: CASSQGIGGQTQYF. Here the CDR3 DNA reads TGTGCCAGCAGCCAAGGGATAGGGGGCCAGACCCAGTACTTC.

This clone was seen a few times. The chain employs TRBV2 and TRBJ2-3; D gene ambiguous. CDR1 is SNHLY, CDR2 FYNNEI, per germline. The CDR3 extends over 11 amino acids. V was cut by 9 bases and J by 5 bases, with 9 bases left in between. The CDR3 reads CASSRGDTQYF. Written as DNA, the CDR3 is TGTGCCAGTTCCCGTGGAGATACGCAGTATTTT.

The rearrangement joins TRBV5-8 to TRBJ1-5; D not resolved. The length of the CDR3 is 15 residues. Trimming pared 0 bases from V and 4 bases from J, leaving 11 bases between. CDR1 and CDR2 (germline): SGHTS, YDEGEE. CDR3 region: CASSLVGARNQPQHF. The CDR3 DNA follows: TGTGCCAGCAGCTTGGTTGGCGCGAGAAATCAGCCCCAGCATTTT.

V and J are TRBV5-6 and TRBJ2-3; possibly TRBD1 for D (5 bases). The CDR3 spans 15 residues. V dropped 4 bases and J dropped 4 bases, with 16 bases sitting between them. The germline V gene encodes CDR1 SGHDT and CDR2 YYEEEE. DNA of the CDR3: TGTGCCAGCAGCAAAGAGTCAGGGCGCCCAGATACGCAGTATTTT. It yields the protein CASSKESGRPDTQYF.

The chain combines TRBV5-8 with TRBJ2-2; a weak D match, TRBD1 (6 bases). CDR3 length: 15 amino acids. Germline V gives CDR1 SGHTS, CDR2 YDEGEE. The V and J ends lost 6 bases and 5 bases respectively, with 17 bases between them. The CDR3 region has the DNA TGTGCCAGCACCCCTGGCAGGGGAAGAACCGGGGAGCTGTTTTTT. Protein: CASTPGRGRTGELFF.

The chain couples TRBV14 to TRBJ2-1; 12 positions match TRBD2. This CDR3 spans 15 amino acids. The J segment lost 6 bases and the V segment lost 4 bases, leaving 4 bases of the junction unmatched. CDR1 is SGHDN and CDR2 is FVKESK in the germline V gene. CDR3 sequence: CASSPGLAGINEQFF. The CDR3 nucleotides read TGTGCCAGCAGCCCCGGACTAGCGGGGATCAATGAGCAGTTCTTC.

The V and J genes are TRBV19 and TRBJ2-1; 12 nucleotides match TRBD2. Losses at the gene ends were 7 bases for V and 7 bases for J; bases not matched to a gene: 8. This CDR3 spans 15 amino acids. Germline V gives CDR1 LNHDA, CDR2 SQIVND (reference sequence). The CDR3: CASTKLAGGRNEQFF. CDR3 bases: TGTGCCAGTACTAAACTAGCGGGAGGACGGAATGAGCAGTTCTTC.

The V gene is TRBV25-1, the J gene TRBJ2-5; D is unclear. Germline V gene lookup returns CDR1 MGHDK and CDR2 SYGVNS. This CDR3 has 14 residues. Trimming shortened V by 0 bases and J by 2 bases, and 7 bases separated the two germline ends. Written as DNA, the CDR3 is TGTGCCAGCAGTGAATATAAGGGTCAAGAGACCCAGTACTTC. Its translation is CASSEYKGQETQYF.

V gene TRBV14 combines with J gene TRBJ2-1; 11 nucleotides match TRBD2. V was clipped by 2 bases and J by 1 base; unmatched bases: 7. Looked up from germline, CDR1 is SGHDN and CDR2 is FVKESK. There are 18 residues in the CDR3. The CDR3 loop reads CASSQRVLAGDSYNEQFF. In DNA form, the CDR3 reads TGTGCCAGCAGCCAAAGGGTACTAGCGGGAGATTCCTACAATGAGCAGTTCTTC.

This rearrangement joins TRBV9 to TRBJ2-2; D is undetermined. Germline values: CDR1 SGDLS, CDR2 YYNGEE. This CDR3 has 14 residues. V lost 0 bases and J lost 3, with 6 bases in between. CDR3 region: CASSVVMDTGELFF. CDR3 DNA: TGTGCCAGCAGCGTAGTGATGGACACCGGGGAGCTGTTTTTT.

A few counts support this clone. V usage is TRBV27 and J usage is TRBJ1-2; 8 bases agree with TRBD1. Germline CDR1 and CDR2: MNHEY and SMNVEV (reference sequence). The trim removed 5 bases at V and 5 bases at J, leaving 4 bases unmatched. CDR3 length: 13 amino acids. CDR3 protein: CASSLTGGYGYTF. The CDR3 DNA follows: TGTGCCAGCAGTCTCACAGGGGGATATGGCTACACCTTC.